These 5 T cell receptor beta chains were all obtained from the same sample, sequenced in a study of shared clonotypes between healthy human individuals. CD45RO-negative, CCR7-positively selected cells formed the naive CD8 fraction, excluding terminally differentiated effector memory CD45RA+ cells. Some clones are missing from TCRdb's copy, which holds only in-frame ones; the method was immunoSEQ multiplex PCR. Here the sample spans under 1 million clones, 96% being singletons. Sequenced sample: naive CD8+ T cells sorted from blood. These receptors were taken from a man aged 25 to 45 in good health.

The chain uses TRBV10-2 and TRBJ2-1, with no clear D. With 0 bases removed from V and 0 bases from J, the gap between germline ends came to 9 bases. This CDR3 comprises 16 residues. The V gene's germline CDR1 is WSHSY and CDR2 SAAADI. In DNA, the CDR3 is TGCGCCAGCAGTGAGTCGGTGATAGACTCCTACAATGAGCAGTTCTTC. Translating gives CASSESVIDSYNEQFF.

This chain joins TRBV13 and TRBJ2-1, with 10 bases matching TRBD2. V was pared by 2 bases and J by 6 bases, with 7 bases of the junction left unmatched. CDR1 and CDR2 (germline): PRHDT, FYEKMQ (reference sequence). CDR3 length: 16 residues. In DNA form, the CDR3 reads TGTGCCAGCAGCTTATCTGGACTAGCGGTTTCCAATGAGCAGTTCTTC. As protein: CASSLSGLAVSNEQFF.

This chain connects TRBV2 to TRBJ2-5; D is perhaps TRBD2 (6 bases). The CDR3 totals 12 residues. Germline V gives CDR1 SNHLY, CDR2 FYNNEI. V lost 7 bases to trimming and J lost 3 bases, with 9 bases between them. Here the CDR3 DNA reads TGTGCCAGCACCGGGACTGAAGAGACCCAGTACTTC. Encoded protein: CASTGTEETQYF.

The rearrangement joins TRBV13 to TRBJ2-3; 10 bases map to TRBD2. The CDR3 is 14 residues long. J was trimmed by 3 bases and V by 4 bases; bases with no gene match: 1. Germline V gives CDR1 PRHDT, CDR2 FYEKMQ (reference sequence). CDR3 protein: CASSYSGRTDTQYF. The CDR3 DNA is TGTGCCAGCAGCTATAGCGGGAGGACAGATACGCAGTATTTT.

This sequence joins TRBV15 and TRBJ2-1; 12 bases line up with TRBD1. The CDR3 runs to 15 residues. V shed 5 bases, J shed 6 bases, and the junction held 5 bases outside the gene matches. Germline CDR1 LNHNV, CDR2 YYDKDF (reference sequence). The CDR3 spells CATSGTGGSVNEQFF. In DNA form, the CDR3 reads TGTGCCACCAGCGGGACAGGGGGCTCGGTCAATGAGCAGTTCTTC.